This T cell receptor beta chain is from a study of T cell responses to AZD1222 COVID-19 vaccine. Study-wide findings and caveats: It should be noted that donors were predominantly white British and more often female, and clonal diversity was possibly underestimated. Only after the peak T cell response were repertoires sampled.

CDR3 length equals 17 residues. The V gene's germline CDR1 is SEHNR and CDR2 FQNEAQ (reference sequence). After removal of 1 base from V and 7 bases from J, the junction contained 9 bases not matched to a gene. Sequencing was performed with immunoSEQ multiplex PCR; in TCRdb, only in-frame clones are kept and a portion is missing. The sample lists 130,000 or so clones, 85% to 90% occurring once. As to this clone: Its specificity is unknown.

Sequenced here: peripheral blood, sampled on day 0 of AZD1222 vaccination. This rearrangement joins TRBV7-9 to TRBJ1-5; 11 bases align to TRBD1. This receptor was identified in an adult in good health. DNA for the CDR3: TGTGCCAGCAGCTTAGGATTTGGACAGGGGGCCAGACAGCCCCAGCATTTT. Its protein is CASSLGFGQGARQPQHF.